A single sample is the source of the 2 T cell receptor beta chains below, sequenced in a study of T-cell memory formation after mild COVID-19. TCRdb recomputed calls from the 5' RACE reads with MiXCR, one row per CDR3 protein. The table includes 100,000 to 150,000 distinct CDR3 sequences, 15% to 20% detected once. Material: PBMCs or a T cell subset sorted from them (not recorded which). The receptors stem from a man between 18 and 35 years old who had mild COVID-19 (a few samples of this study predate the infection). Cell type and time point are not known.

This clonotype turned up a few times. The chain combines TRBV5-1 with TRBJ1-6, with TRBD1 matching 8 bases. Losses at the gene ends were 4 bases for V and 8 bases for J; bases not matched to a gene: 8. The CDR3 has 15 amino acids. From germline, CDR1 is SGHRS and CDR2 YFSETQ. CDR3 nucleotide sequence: TGCGCCAGCAGCACCGGACCAGGGGGCGATTCACCCCTCCACTTT. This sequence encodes CASSTGPGGDSPLHF. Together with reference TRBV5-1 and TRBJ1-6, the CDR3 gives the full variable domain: KAGVTQTPRYLIKTRGQQVTLSCSPISGHRSVSWYQQTPGQGLQFLFEYFSETQRNKGNFPGRFSGRQFSNSRSEMNVSTLELGDSALYLCASSTGPGGDSPLHFGNGTRLTVT.

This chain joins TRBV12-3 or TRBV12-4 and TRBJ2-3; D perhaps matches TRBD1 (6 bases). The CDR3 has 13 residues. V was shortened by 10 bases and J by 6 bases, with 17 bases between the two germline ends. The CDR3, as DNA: TGTGCCACCAAGGACAGATCCTCGGATACGCAGTATTTT. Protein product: CATKDRSSDTQYF.